The clone carrying this TCR beta chain was detected many times. Using its own MiXCR run on the RACE reads, TCRdb lists one record per CDR3 protein. The sample has roughly 130,000 distinct CDR3 sequences, about 9.4% seen once. The data stem from a study of human T cells and chemical hapten exposure. Study in general: Small differences in pooled library volume mainly drove the variation in TCR yields per sample.

Time point indicated: healthy volunteer bleed at 2 weeks. The study extracted total RNA from unfractionated whole blood. This receptor was obtained from a male donor in good health. Some clones in this sample may be carry-over from other donors' samples. Material for sequencing was whole blood.

The chain's CDR3 is CSARGSGQGYTEAFF. In nucleotides, the CDR3 is TGCAGTGCTAGGGGGTCGGGACAGGGCTACACTGAAGCTTTCTTT. J is TRBJ1-1 and V is TRBV20-1; 9 nucleotides align to TRBD1. The CDR3 runs to 15 residues. After removal of 3 bases from V and 3 bases from J, the junction contained 8 bases not matched to a gene. Germline loops: CDR1 DFQATT, CDR2 SNEGSKA (reference sequence).